Presented here are 10 T cell receptor beta chains from one specimen sequenced in a study of Graves' ophthalmopathy and Graves' hyperthyroidism. Scientists amplified the TCR beta CDR3 regions from RNA transcripts. RT-PCR was first run with HTBI primers, then multiplex PCR in a second round. One entry per CDR3 protein results from TCRdb running MiXCR on the multiplex PCR reads. The sample consists of roughly 39,000 distinct CDR3 sequences, about half of them appearing once. Sequencing used peripheral blood. The receptors stem from an adult woman with stable Graves' hyperthyroidism.

The rearrangement links TRBV19 to TRBJ2-2, with D possibly being TRBD2 (6 bases). CDR1 is LNHDA and CDR2 is SQIVND in the germline V gene (reference sequence). Trimming left V 9 bases short and J 5 bases short, with 10 bases between. CDR3 length: 12 amino acids. CDR3 loop: CASRETTGELFF. In nucleotides, the CDR3 is TGTGCCAGCCGGGAGACGACCGGGGAGCTGTTTTTT.

This clonotype was counted a single time. The gene calls are TRBV5-1 and TRBJ1-5, with 8 bases fitting TRBD1. The CDR3 has 16 residues. Germline lookup yields CDR1 SGHRS and CDR2 YFSETQ. J lost 1 base, V lost 5 bases, and 8 bases had no gene match. CDR3 DNA sequence: TGCGCCAGCAGGGACCCCGGACAGGGAAGCAATCAGCCCCAGCATTTT. Residues: CASRDPGQGSNQPQHF. Together with reference TRBV5-1 and TRBJ1-5, the CDR3 gives the full variable domain: KAGVTQTPRYLIKTRGQQVTLSCSPISGHRSVSWYQQTPGQGLQFLFEYFSETQRNKGNFPGRFSGRQFSNSRSEMNVSTLELGDSALYLCASRDPGQGSNQPQHFGDGTRLSIL.

The rearrangement uses TRBV9 and TRBJ2-7; tentative D call: TRBD1 (6 bases). V lost 2 bases, J lost 5 bases, and 14 bases lay in between. Germline V gene lookup returns CDR1 SGDLS and CDR2 YYNGEE. This CDR3 is built from 14 residues. As DNA, the CDR3 is TGTGCCAGCAGCGTGCAGGGGCACAGCCACGAGCAGTACTTC. Translation: CASSVQGHSHEQYF.

This clonotype came up many times. The rearrangement links TRBV18 to TRBJ2-2; weak D call: TRBD1 (5 bases). The length of the CDR3 is 15 residues. Looked up from germline, CDR1 is KGHSH and CDR2 is LQKENI. V lost 6 bases and J lost 4, with 15 bases in between. The CDR3, as DNA: TGTGCCAGCTCCCAGACAGACCGACTCACCGGGGAGCTGTTTTTT. Protein sequence: CASSQTDRLTGELFF.

Worth noting for this clonotype: The CDR3 carries no conserved terminal phenylalanine or tryptophan, so it likely arises from a read error. The chain is built from TRBV5-5 and TRBJ2-7, with D perhaps given as TRBD1 or TRBD2 (5 bases each). The CDR3 consists of 13 residues. Germline lookup yields CDR1 SGHKS and CDR2 YYEKEE (reference sequence). The CDR3 loop reads CASSFGDQYGQYL. In DNA, the CDR3 is TGCGCCAGCAGCTTCGGGGACCAATACGGGCAGTACCTC.

This clonotype came up many times. V usage is TRBV6-1 and J usage is TRBJ2-3; D is perhaps TRBD2 (5 bases). The germline CDR1 and CDR2 sequences are MNHNS and SASEGT. Trimming took off 8 bases at V and 5 bases at J, with 5 bases between the two ends. The CDR3 runs to 10 residues. CDR3 nucleotides: TGTGCCAGCGGGAGAGATACGCAGTATTTT. Its translation: CASGRDTQYF.

In its sample, this clonotype was seen many times. The chain couples TRBV6-5 to TRBJ2-3; 9 bases align to TRBD1. The CDR3 loop spans 17 amino acids. Germline-derived CDR1 and CDR2 are MNHEY and SVGAGI. Trimming cost V 1 base and J 6 bases; bases outside gene matches: 11. The chain's CDR3 is CASSYWSPGQGGDTQYF. Here the CDR3 DNA reads TGTGCCAGCAGTTACTGGTCCCCGGGACAGGGAGGGGATACGCAGTATTTT.

This clonotype has only a few counts. As DNA, the CDR3 is TGCAGCGACGGGGGGTGGACCGGGGAGCTGTTTTTT. The encoded protein is CSDGGWTGELFF. The chain uses TRBV29-1 and TRBJ2-2; 7 bases align to TRBD2. V lost 7 bases to trimming and J lost 5 bases; unmatched junction nucleotides: 4. The CDR3 totals 12 residues. CDR1 and CDR2 (germline): SQVTM, ANQGSEA.

This clonotype was found many times. DNA of the CDR3: TGTGCCAGCAGCTTAGGCCGGGTGAGTGCCTACGAGCAGTACTTC. It encodes CASSLGRVSAYEQYF. The rearrangement uses TRBV13 and TRBJ2-7; D uncertain. V was trimmed by 0 bases and J by 2 bases, leaving 11 bases between them. The CDR3 sequence is 15 residues long. Germline loops: CDR1 PRHDT, CDR2 FYEKMQ (reference sequence).

The V gene is TRBV2, the J gene TRBJ1-6, with D hard to call. V dropped 6 bases and J dropped 7 bases, with 19 bases sitting between them. Per germline, CDR1 SNHLY and CDR2 FYNNEI. This CDR3 is 16 amino acids long. The CDR3 nucleotides are TGTGCCAGCAGCGTCGCCGAGGCTCGCTCCAATTCACCCCTCCACTTT. Its translation is CASSVAEARSNSPLHF.